This TCR beta chain was sequenced during a study of naive and memory T cell subsets. Losses at the gene ends were 3 bases for V and 4 bases for J; bases not matched to a gene: 2. CDR1 is DFQATT and CDR2 is SNEGSKA in the germline V gene (reference sequence). CDR3 length: 13 residues. Overnight CMV lysate stimulation of fresh PBMCs defined donor CMV status by CD4+ IFNgamma. Four subsets defined by CD45RA and CD27 were sorted after CD3, CD4, CD8 and live/dead staining. Both TRBC1 and TRBC2 were covered by a beta constant-region primer of two equimolar oligonucleotides. An oligonucleotide with the SP2 primer and a 12-nucleotide UMI was ligated to the cDNA 3' end. Nested alpha and beta constant-region primers with the SP2 primer drove four PCR rounds on ligated cDNA. TCRdb re-called the UMI-ligation and nested PCR reads with MiXCR, one entry per CDR3 protein. The profile covers 70,000 to 95,000 distinct CDR3 sequences, with over 7% appearing a single time and more than 1.5% taken by the ten largest.

The sample holds a few counts of this clonotype. V usage is TRBV20-1 and J usage is TRBJ2-3; 9 bases are a match to TRBD1. The sequence was collected from a human donor in good health. Sample: central memory CD4+ T cells from blood. The CDR3 spells CSARRQGADTQYF. The CDR3 DNA is TGCAGTGCTAGGCGACAGGGGGCAGATACGCAGTATTTT.